The source of this T cell receptor (beta chain) is a study of spatial heterogeneity in lung cancer. Whole-study context: An average of more than ten raw reads was observed per unique TCR and UMI combination.

This clonotype is classed as medium-sized (0.01 to 0.1%). Its matching antigen is unknown. This beta chain is a stray read from a library made for alpha chains; its abundance is not meaningful. The time point was: sample taken at primary tumor resection. TCRdb passed the 5' RACE reads through MiXCR, listing each CDR3 protein once. Here the sample spans 2,500 to 3,000 distinct CDR3 sequences, 6.4% being singletons. Study-level findings and limits: Tracking of tumor mutation counts was seen in expanded intratumoral alpha and beta TCR counts.

CDR1 and CDR2 from the germline V gene are LGHNA and YNFKEQ. The length of the CDR3 is 17 residues. Trimming removed 0 bases at V and 7 bases at J, with 16 bases between. The receptor's source is a male donor with early-stage non-small cell lung cancer. The chain links TRBV4-2 to TRBJ1-6, with a weak D call TRBD1 (6 bases). The source material was lung tumor tissue, sampled at surgery. CDR3 sequence: CASSQDGSTGSNSPLHF. For the CDR3, the DNA is TGTGCCAGCAGCCAAGATGGGTCCACAGGGAGCAATTCACCCCTCCACTTT.